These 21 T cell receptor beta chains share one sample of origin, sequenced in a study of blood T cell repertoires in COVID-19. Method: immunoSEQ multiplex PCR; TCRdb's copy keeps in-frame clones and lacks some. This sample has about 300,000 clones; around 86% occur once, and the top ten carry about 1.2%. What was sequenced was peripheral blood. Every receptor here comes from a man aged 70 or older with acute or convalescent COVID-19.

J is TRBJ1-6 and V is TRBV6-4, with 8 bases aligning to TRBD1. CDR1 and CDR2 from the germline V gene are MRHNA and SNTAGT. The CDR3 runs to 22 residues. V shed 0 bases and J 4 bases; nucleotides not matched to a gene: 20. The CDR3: CASSDSRGTRTGPSDYNSPLHF. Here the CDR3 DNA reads TGTGCCAGCAGTGACTCGCGCGGCACGCGGACAGGGCCCTCTGATTATAATTCACCCCTCCACTTT.

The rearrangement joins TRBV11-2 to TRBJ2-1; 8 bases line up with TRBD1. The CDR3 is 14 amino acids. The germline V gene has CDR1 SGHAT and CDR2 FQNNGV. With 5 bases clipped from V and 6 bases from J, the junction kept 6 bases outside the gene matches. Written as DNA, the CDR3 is TGTGCCAGCAGCAGCCCAGGGGGCCTCAATGAGCAGTTCTTC. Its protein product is CASSSPGGLNEQFF.

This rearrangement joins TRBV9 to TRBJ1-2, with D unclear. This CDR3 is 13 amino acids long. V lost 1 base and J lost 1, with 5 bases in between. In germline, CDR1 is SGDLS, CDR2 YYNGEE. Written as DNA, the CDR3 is TGTGCCAGCAGCGTAAACAGTAACTATGGCTACACCTTC. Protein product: CASSVNSNYGYTF. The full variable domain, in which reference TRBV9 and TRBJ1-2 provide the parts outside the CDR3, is DSGVTQTPKHLITATGQRVTLRCSPRSGDLSVYWYQQSLDQGLQFLIQYYNGEERAKGNILERFSAQQFPDLHSELNLSSLELGDSALYFCASSVNSNYGYTFGSGTRLTVV.

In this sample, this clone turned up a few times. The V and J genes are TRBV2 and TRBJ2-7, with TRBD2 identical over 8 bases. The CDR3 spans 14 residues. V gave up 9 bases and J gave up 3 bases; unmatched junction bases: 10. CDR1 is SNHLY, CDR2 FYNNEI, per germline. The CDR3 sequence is CASEASGLIYEQYF. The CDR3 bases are TGTGCCAGTGAAGCTAGCGGGCTAATCTACGAGCAGTACTTC.

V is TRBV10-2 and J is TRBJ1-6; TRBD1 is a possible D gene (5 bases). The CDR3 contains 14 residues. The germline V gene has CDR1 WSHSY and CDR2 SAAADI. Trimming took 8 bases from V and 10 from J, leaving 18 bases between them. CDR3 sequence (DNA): TGCGCCAGCCTCGCCGGGGGAATTGGCTCACCCCTCCACTTT. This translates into CASLAGGIGSPLHF.

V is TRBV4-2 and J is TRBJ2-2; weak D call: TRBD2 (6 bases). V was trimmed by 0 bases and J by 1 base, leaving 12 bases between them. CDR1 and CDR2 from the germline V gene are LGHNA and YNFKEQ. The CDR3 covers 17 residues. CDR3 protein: CASSQDGVSGNTGELFF. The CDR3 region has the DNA TGTGCCAGCAGCCAAGATGGGGTTAGCGGGAACACCGGGGAGCTGTTTTTT.

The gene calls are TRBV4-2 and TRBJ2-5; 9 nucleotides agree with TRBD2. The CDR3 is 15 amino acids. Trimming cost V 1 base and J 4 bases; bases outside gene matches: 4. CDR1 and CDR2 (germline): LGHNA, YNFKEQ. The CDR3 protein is CASSQVSGGGETQYF. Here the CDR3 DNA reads TGTGCCAGCAGCCAAGTTAGCGGGGGAGGAGAGACCCAGTACTTC.

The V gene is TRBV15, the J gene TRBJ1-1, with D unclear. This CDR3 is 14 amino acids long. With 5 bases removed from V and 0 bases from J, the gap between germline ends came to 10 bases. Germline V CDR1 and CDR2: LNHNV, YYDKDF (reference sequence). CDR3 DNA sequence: TGTGCCACCAGCTTCCCTAGGATGAACACTGAAGCTTTCTTT. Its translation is CATSFPRMNTEAFF. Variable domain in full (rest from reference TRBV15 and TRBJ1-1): DAMVIQNPRYQVTQFGKPVTLSCSQTLNHNVMYWYQQKSSQAPKLLFHYYDKDFNNEADTPDNFQSRRPNTSFCFLDIRSPGLGDTAMYLCATSFPRMNTEAFFGQGTRLTVV.

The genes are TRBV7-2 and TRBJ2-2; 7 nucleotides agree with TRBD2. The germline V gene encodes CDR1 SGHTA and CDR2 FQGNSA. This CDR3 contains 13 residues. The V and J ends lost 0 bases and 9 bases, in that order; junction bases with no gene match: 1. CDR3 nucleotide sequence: TGTGCCAGCAGCTTAGCGGGGGGGAGGGAGCTGTTTTTT. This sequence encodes CASSLAGGRELFF.

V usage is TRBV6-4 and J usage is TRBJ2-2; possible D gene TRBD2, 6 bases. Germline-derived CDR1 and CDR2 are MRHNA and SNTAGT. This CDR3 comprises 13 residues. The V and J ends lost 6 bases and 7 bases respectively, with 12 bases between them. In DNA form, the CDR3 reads TGTGCCAGCAGCGGGACGGGGGTCGGGGAGCTGTTTTTT. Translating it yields CASSGTGVGELFF.

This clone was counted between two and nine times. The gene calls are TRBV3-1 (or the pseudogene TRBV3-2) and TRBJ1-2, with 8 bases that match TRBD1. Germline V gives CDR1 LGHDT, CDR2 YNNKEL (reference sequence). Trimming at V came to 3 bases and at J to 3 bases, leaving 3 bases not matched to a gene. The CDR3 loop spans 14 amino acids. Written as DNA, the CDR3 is TGTGCCAGCAGCCAGGACAGGGAATACTATGGCTACACCTTC. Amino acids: CASSQDREYYGYTF.

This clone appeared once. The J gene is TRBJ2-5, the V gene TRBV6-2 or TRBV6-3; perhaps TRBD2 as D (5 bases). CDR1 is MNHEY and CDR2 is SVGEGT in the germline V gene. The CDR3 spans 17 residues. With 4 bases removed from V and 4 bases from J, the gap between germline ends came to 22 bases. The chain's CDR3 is CASSFRIDGLLRETQYF. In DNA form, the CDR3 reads TGTGCCAGCAGTTTCAGAATCGACGGACTCTTGCGAGAGACCCAGTACTTC.

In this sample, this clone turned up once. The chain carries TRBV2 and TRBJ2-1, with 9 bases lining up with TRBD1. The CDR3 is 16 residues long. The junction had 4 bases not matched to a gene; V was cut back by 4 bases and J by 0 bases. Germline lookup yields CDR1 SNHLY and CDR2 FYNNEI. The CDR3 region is CASSALTGGSYNEQFF. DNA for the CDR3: TGTGCCAGCAGTGCCCTGACAGGGGGCTCCTACAATGAGCAGTTCTTC.

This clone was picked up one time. CDR3 DNA sequence: TGTGCCAGCAGTTACACAGGAATCGGTCAGCCCCAGCATTTT. It is translated as CASSYTGIGQPQHF. The chain combines TRBV6-2 or TRBV6-3 with TRBJ1-5; the D gene is possibly TRBD1 (5 bases). Per germline, CDR1 MNHEY and CDR2 SVGEGT. V lost 2 bases and J 6 bases, leaving 11 bases between the germline ends. The CDR3 has 14 residues.

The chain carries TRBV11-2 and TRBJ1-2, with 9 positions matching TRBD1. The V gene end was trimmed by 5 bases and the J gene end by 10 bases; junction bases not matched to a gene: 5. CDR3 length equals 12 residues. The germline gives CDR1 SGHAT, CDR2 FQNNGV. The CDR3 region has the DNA TGTGCCAGCAGCCCGACAGGGGGTGCCTACACCTTC. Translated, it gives CASSPTGGAYTF.

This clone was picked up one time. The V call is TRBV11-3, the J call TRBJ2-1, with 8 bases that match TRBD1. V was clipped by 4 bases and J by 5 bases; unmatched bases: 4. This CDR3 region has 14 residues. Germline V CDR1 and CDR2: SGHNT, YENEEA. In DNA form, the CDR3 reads TGTGCCAGCAGCTCCCGGGACAGGAACAATGAGCAGTTCTTC. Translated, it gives CASSSRDRNNEQFF.

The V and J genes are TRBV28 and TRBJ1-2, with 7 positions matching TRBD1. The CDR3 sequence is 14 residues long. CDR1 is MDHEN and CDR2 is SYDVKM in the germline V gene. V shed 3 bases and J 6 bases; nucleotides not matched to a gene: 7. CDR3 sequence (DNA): TGTGCCAGCAGTTTCGGTGAGGGGGCAAATGGCTACACCTTC. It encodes CASSFGEGANGYTF.

Written as DNA, the CDR3 is TGTGCCAGCTCACCCGGGACAGGTGGCTACTACGAGCAGTACTTC. Translating gives CASSPGTGGYYEQYF. The chain is built from TRBV18 and TRBJ2-7; 8 positions match TRBD1. Germline CDR1 is KGHSH and CDR2 is LQKENI. The V and J ends lost 3 bases and 3 bases, in that order; junction bases with no gene match: 7. This CDR3 is 15 amino acids long.

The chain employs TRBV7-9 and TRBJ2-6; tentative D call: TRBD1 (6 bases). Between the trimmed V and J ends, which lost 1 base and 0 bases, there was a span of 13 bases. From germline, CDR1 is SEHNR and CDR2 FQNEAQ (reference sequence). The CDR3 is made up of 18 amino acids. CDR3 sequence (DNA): TGTGCCAGCAGCTTAGACAGGGTTTACATCTCTGGGGCCAACGTCCTGACTTTC. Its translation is CASSLDRVYISGANVLTF.

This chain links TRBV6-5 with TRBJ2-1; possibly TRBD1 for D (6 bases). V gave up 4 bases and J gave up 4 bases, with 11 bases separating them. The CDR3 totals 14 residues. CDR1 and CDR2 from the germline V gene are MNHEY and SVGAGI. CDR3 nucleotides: TGTGCCAGCAGTTCTACAGGGCGGTACAATGAGCAGTTCTTC. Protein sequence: CASSSTGRYNEQFF.

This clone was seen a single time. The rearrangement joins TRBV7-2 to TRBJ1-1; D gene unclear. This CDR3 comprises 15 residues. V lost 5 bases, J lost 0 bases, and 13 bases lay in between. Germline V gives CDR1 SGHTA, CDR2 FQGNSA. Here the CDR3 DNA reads TGTGCCAGCAGCCCCCTGAGGAGAGTGAACACTGAAGCTTTCTTT. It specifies CASSPLRRVNTEAFF.